The present TCR beta chain was sequenced within a study of blood T cell repertoires in COVID-19. Original processing methods: Reference gene primer amplification gave nucleated cell count estimates. The assay was immunoSEQ multiplex PCR, and TCRdb's table has in-frame clones only and misses some. The V and J calls and the clone size are those of that table, but D and trimming were determined from the DNA. Of more than 15,000 clones listed, 85% to 90% are singletons. V gave up 5 bases and J gave up 7 bases; unmatched junction bases: 12. The CDR3 totals 16 residues. Germline lookup yields CDR1 MGHRA and CDR2 YSYEKL.

This TCR came from a woman in her fifties or sixties with active COVID-19. The rearrangement joins TRBV4-1 to TRBJ2-1, with 9 bases aligning to TRBD1. Sequencing used peripheral blood. This CDR3 is CASSLASGQGWNEQFF. The CDR3 region has the DNA TGCGCCAGCAGCTTAGCCTCGGGACAGGGATGGAATGAGCAGTTCTTC.